The 22 T cell receptor beta chains below were found in one sample sequenced in a study of a mutant IDH1 vaccine in newly diagnosed glioma. This table comes from immunoSEQ multiplex PCR, and its TCRdb copy is limited to in-frame clones, with some not included. The sample contains about 61,000 clones, roughly 80% of which appear only once. Stated time point: week 11, during vaccination. The vaccine gave 300 ug of a 20-mer mutant IDH1 peptide subcutaneously per dose. No antigen is known for these receptors. Source: PBMCs, taken from a glioma patient whose treatment included an IDH1 peptide vaccine. Receptors originate from a man in his fifties with glioma.

J is TRBJ2-2 and V is TRBV6-1; tentatively, D is TRBD1 or TRBD2 (5 bases each). CDR3 length: 14 amino acids. Per the germline V gene, CDR1 is MNHNS and CDR2 is SASEGT. V was clipped by 10 bases and J by 6 bases, with 18 bases between them. The CDR3 here is CAIKPGRLAGELFF. The CDR3 DNA follows: TGTGCCATTAAGCCGGGACGGCTGGCCGGGGAGCTGTTTTTT.

The rearrangement links TRBV6-1 to TRBJ2-7; no clear D. Germline V gene data show CDR1 as MNHNS and CDR2 as SASEGT. Between the trimmed V and J ends, which lost 4 bases and 0 bases, there was a span of 13 bases. CDR3 size: 15 residues. The CDR3: CASSGVALGSYEQYF. CDR3 bases: TGTGCCAGCAGTGGGGTCGCCCTCGGCTCCTACGAGCAGTACTTC.

The J gene is TRBJ2-7, the V gene TRBV5-1, with 11 positions matching TRBD2. The CDR3 has 15 amino acids. In germline, CDR1 is SGHRS, CDR2 YFSETQ. The V segment lost 4 bases and the J segment 4 bases; nucleotides outside the gene matches: 7. The CDR3 DNA reads TGCGCCAGCAGCGGCGGATCTAGCGGGGGGTACGAGCAGTACTTC. Translation: CASSGGSSGGYEQYF.

The V call is TRBV5-3, the J call TRBJ1-1; D call uncertain. TRBV5-3 is assigned to the ORF class and has an uncertain function. The germline V and J ends were trimmed by 4 bases and 0 bases, with 13 bases remaining between them. The CDR3 length is 15 residues. The DNA of the CDR3 is TGTGCCAGAAGCCCTCTTTTGCCTATGAACACTGAAGCTTTCTTT. Translation gives CARSPLLPMNTEAFF.

This chain uses TRBV30 with TRBJ1-5; D gene uncertain. The length of the CDR3 is 14 residues. With 1 base removed from V and 1 base from J, the gap between germline ends came to 8 bases. The germline gives CDR1 GTSNPN, CDR2 SVGIG (reference sequence). The CDR3 coding sequence is TGTGCCTGGAGTGGAGGCGTGAGCAATCAGCCCCAGCATTTT. It is translated as CAWSGGVSNQPQHF.

The gene calls are TRBV6-1 and TRBJ2-7, with D perhaps matching TRBD1 or TRBD2 (5 bases each). V shed 4 bases and J shed 3 bases, with 10 bases lying between them. CDR3 length equals 13 residues. Germline loops: CDR1 MNHNS, CDR2 SASEGT. CDR3 protein: CASSGDLYYEQYF. The DNA of the CDR3 is TGTGCCAGCAGTGGGGACCTTTACTACGAGCAGTACTTC.

In this sample, this clone turned up a few times. The chain employs TRBV7-2 and TRBJ1-4; TRBD1 is a possible D gene (5 bases). Deletions cut 0 bases from V and 15 bases from J, with 17 bases between. The CDR3 contains 14 residues. The germline gives CDR1 SGHTA, CDR2 FQGNSA. The CDR3 sequence is CASSLALNSGRVFF. Here the CDR3 DNA reads TGTGCCAGCAGCTTAGCGCTTAATTCGGGGCGGGTGTTTTTT. Variable domain in full (rest from reference TRBV7-2 and TRBJ1-4): GAGVSQSPSNKVTEKGKDVELRCDPISGHTALYWYRQSLGQGLEFLIYFQGNSAPDKSGLPSDRFSAERTGGSVSTLTIQRTQQEDSAVYLCASSLALNSGRVFFGSGTQLSVL.

For the CDR3, the DNA is TGTGCCAGCAGCCCCCTCGCTGTTCAAGAGACCCAGTACTTC. Translation: CASSPLAVQETQYF. The rearrangement links TRBV14 to TRBJ2-5; D is undetermined. Trimming stripped 4 bases from V and 2 bases from J, with 11 bases between. Germline V gene lookup returns CDR1 SGHDN and CDR2 FVKESK. The CDR3 covers 14 residues.

The chain recombines TRBV2 with TRBJ2-1; 9 bases fit TRBD1. In germline, CDR1 is SNHLY, CDR2 FYNNEI. This CDR3 is 15 amino acids long. The V and J ends lost 1 base and 2 bases, in that order; junction bases with no gene match: 0. CDR3 sequence reads: CASSEGTGAYNEQFF. Written as DNA, the CDR3 is TGTGCCAGCAGTGAAGGGACAGGGGCCTACAATGAGCAGTTCTTC.

V usage is TRBV21-1 and J usage is TRBJ2-5; the table names TRBD1, a call not compared with the DNA. TRBV21-1 is a listed pseudogene. This CDR3 is 13 amino acids long. The CDR3 loop is CASSPPRAETQYF. CDR3 coding DNA: TGTGCCAGCAGCCCGCCCAGGGCAGAGACCCAGTACTTC.

The V call is TRBV11-1, the J call TRBJ1-1; TRBD1 is a possible D gene (5 bases). CDR3 length: 14 amino acids. From germline, CDR1 is SGHAT and CDR2 FQDESV (reference sequence). Trimming took 5 bases from V and 4 from J, leaving 14 bases between them. The CDR3 DNA follows: TGTGCCAGCAGCGTACAGGTTTCAGGCACTGAAGCTTTCTTT. It specifies CASSVQVSGTEAFF.

V is TRBV11-1 and J is TRBJ1-6; no reliable D call. The CDR3 loop spans 13 amino acids. Germline V gene lookup returns CDR1 SGHAT and CDR2 FQDESV (reference sequence). Trimming pared 4 bases from V and 8 bases from J, leaving 9 bases between. Here the CDR3 reads CASSSEWDSPLHF. The DNA for the CDR3 is TGTGCCAGCAGCTCGGAGTGGGATTCACCCCTCCACTTT.

This rearrangement joins TRBV11-2 to TRBJ1-1; a weak D match, TRBD1 (5 bases). The CDR3 has 15 residues. Germline V lookup: CDR1 SGHAT, CDR2 FQNNGV. Trimming cost V 0 bases and J 9 bases, with 17 bases left between them. The chain's CDR3 is CASSLDLSRGLKAFF. The CDR3 DNA reads TGTGCCAGCAGCTTAGATCTCTCGAGGGGATTAAAAGCTTTCTTT.

The V gene is TRBV18, the J gene TRBJ2-7, with a weak D call TRBD2 (5 bases). Trimming removed 2 bases at V and 5 bases at J, with 19 bases between. The germline CDR1 and CDR2 sequences are KGHSH and LQKENI. This CDR3 contains 16 residues. As DNA, the CDR3 is TGTGCCAGCTCACCATTCGGTACAGTCGGAGGCAACGAGCAGTACTTC. This encodes CASSPFGTVGGNEQYF.

The chain joins TRBV7-9 to TRBJ1-1, with D possibly being TRBD1 (6 bases). Germline V gene sequence: CDR1 SEHNR, CDR2 FQNEAQ (reference sequence). The CDR3 is made up of 14 amino acids. Trimming pared 2 bases from V and 5 bases from J, leaving 12 bases between. CDR3 protein: CASSLRDMATEAFF. CDR3 nucleotides: TGTGCCAGCAGCTTAAGGGACATGGCAACTGAAGCTTTCTTT.

The chain employs TRBV7-9 and TRBJ2-7, with D unresolved. The CDR3 extends over 16 amino acids. CDR1 SEHNR and CDR2 FQNEAQ come from the germline V gene (reference sequence). The V and J ends lost 4 bases and 0 bases respectively, with 16 bases between them. CDR3 amino acids: CASSSSDGENSYEQYF. The CDR3 coding sequence is TGTGCCAGCAGCTCCTCGGACGGCGAGAACTCCTACGAGCAGTACTTC.

The chain is built from TRBV4-3 and TRBJ1-3, with 10 bases aligning to TRBD1. This CDR3 is built from 16 residues. CDR1 is LGHNA, CDR2 YSLEER, per germline. With 1 base clipped from V and 3 bases from J, the junction kept 3 bases outside the gene matches. CDR3 DNA: TGCGCCAGCAGCCAAGTCGGGACAGGGGTTGGAAACACCATATATTTT. Residues: CASSQVGTGVGNTIYF.

The chain employs TRBV10-3 and TRBJ1-4; TRBD1 matches at 7 bases. The CDR3 spans 13 residues. CDR1 and CDR2 (germline): ENHRY, SYGVKD. Trimming took 4 bases from V and 7 from J; bases not matched to a gene: 3. CDR3 bases: TGTGCCATCAGTGGCGGGACAGCTGAAAAACTGTTTTTT. Translation: CAISGGTAEKLFF.

The chain is built from TRBV2 and TRBJ1-3; a possible D gene is TRBD1 (6 bases). Germline lookup yields CDR1 SNHLY and CDR2 FYNNEI. The CDR3 runs to 16 residues. V lost 4 bases to trimming and J lost 0 bases, with 13 bases between them. As DNA, the CDR3 is TGTGCCAGCAGTGGTTACAGGGCCTACTCTGGAAACACCATATATTTT. Protein product: CASSGYRAYSGNTIYF. Complete variable domain (other parts from reference TRBV2 and TRBJ1-3): EPEVTQTPSHQVTQMGQEVILRCVPISNHLYFYWYRQILGQKVEFLVSFYNNEISEKSEIFDDQFSVERPDGSNFTLKIRSTKLEDSAMYFCASSGYRAYSGNTIYFGEGSWLTVV.

V and J are TRBV6-6 and TRBJ2-3; D not resolved. Germline CDR1 reads MNHNY; CDR2 reads SVGAGI (reference sequence). Trimming shortened V by 5 bases and J by 1 base, and 7 bases separated the two germline ends. The CDR3 extends over 13 amino acids. In DNA form, the CDR3 reads TGTGCCAGCAGTCCCCCGGGCACAGATACGCAGTATTTT. Translation gives CASSPPGTDTQYF.

The V and J genes are TRBV28 and TRBJ1-5; TRBD1 matches at 8 bases. This CDR3 contains 14 residues. The germline V gene has CDR1 MDHEN and CDR2 SYDVKM. Losses at the gene ends were 7 bases for V and 3 bases for J; bases not matched to a gene: 5. This CDR3 is CASTQQGVNQPQHF. DNA for the CDR3: TGTGCCAGCACCCAACAGGGGGTCAATCAGCCCCAGCATTTT. The full variable domain, with the rest looked up from reference TRBV28 and TRBJ1-5, is DVKVTQSSRYLVKRTGEKVFLECVQDMDHENMFWYRQDPGLGLRLIYFSYDVKMKEKGDIPEGYSVSREKKERFSLILESASTNQTSMYLCASTQQGVNQPQHFGDGTRLSIL.

V is TRBV7-8 and J is TRBJ2-7, with D hard to call. V was trimmed by 2 bases and J by 9 bases, leaving 26 bases between them. This CDR3 contains 17 residues. Germline V gene data show CDR1 as SGHVS and CDR2 as FQNEAQ. CDR3 nucleotide sequence: TGTGCCAGCAGCTTACGCGTCGACGCCGGCCCACACTGGGGGCAGTACTTC. As protein: CASSLRVDAGPHWGQYF.